A selection of T cell receptor beta chains follows, all from one sample in a study of blood T cell repertoires in COVID-19. The repertoire was sequenced with immunoSEQ multiplex PCR; TCRdb's copy has only in-frame clones and lacks some. The sample contains 300,000 to 350,000 clones, roughly 90% of which appear only once. The sequencing input was peripheral blood. The receptor source for this set is a man in his late teens or twenties with active or convalescent COVID-19. Each CDR3 is given with its conserved first and last residue. Each record gives: D gene, V gene, J gene, clone size, CDR3 DNA, CDR3 protein. A D gene is named only where the DNA matches it firmly. Part of the rows lack a size; the others show once, few, many or a class for expanded clones.

D gene: NA; V gene: TRBV3-1/TRBV3-2; J gene: TRBJ2-5; clone size: many; CDR3 DNA: TGTGCCAGCAGCCGAAATACTAGGGGGGAGACCCAGTACTTC; CDR3 protein: CASSRNTRGETQYF
D gene: NA; V gene: TRBV6-5; J gene: TRBJ2-7; clone size: NA; CDR3 DNA: TGTGCCAGCAGCCTCGACAGACACGAGCAGTACTTC; CDR3 protein: CASSLDRHEQYF
D gene: TRBD1; V gene: TRBV2; J gene: TRBJ2-2; clone size: NA; CDR3 DNA: TGTGCCAGCAGTGAAGCGTGGATGACAGGGCGCACCGGGGAGCTGTTTTTT; CDR3 protein: CASSEAWMTGRTGELFF
D gene: TRBD2; V gene: TRBV7-3; J gene: TRBJ2-3; clone size: NA; CDR3 DNA: TGTGCCAGCAGCCCGACCCTAGCGGGCTTCACAGATACGCAGTATTTT; CDR3 protein: CASSPTLAGFTDTQYF
D gene: NA; V gene: TRBV13; J gene: TRBJ1-1; clone size: once; CDR3 DNA: TGTGCCAGCAGCCTGAAGGGGCAGGCTATCACTGAAGCTTTCTTT; CDR3 protein: CASSLKGQAITEAFF
D gene: NA; V gene: TRBV21-1; J gene: TRBJ2-2; clone size: NA; CDR3 DNA: TGTGCCAGCAGGGGTCTAGCGGGTTTGGTCGGGGAGCTGTTTTTT; CDR3 protein: CASRGLAGLVGELFF
D gene: NA; V gene: TRBV7-3; J gene: TRBJ1-1; clone size: NA; CDR3 DNA: TGTGCCAGCAGCTTGAGTTGGAGCACTGAAGCTTTCTTT; CDR3 protein: CASSLSWSTEAFF
D gene: NA; V gene: TRBV5-4; J gene: TRBJ2-1; clone size: NA; CDR3 DNA: TGTGCCAGCAGCTTGAACCTTATCCGGAGCTCCTACAATGAGCAGTTCTTC; CDR3 protein: CASSLNLIRSSYNEQFF
D gene: NA; V gene: TRBV7-6; J gene: TRBJ2-3; clone size: NA; CDR3 DNA: TGTGCCAGCAGCTTAGGAGCGGGCACAGATACGCAGTATTTT; CDR3 protein: CASSLGAGTDTQYF
D gene: NA; V gene: TRBV30; J gene: TRBJ2-3; clone size: NA; CDR3 DNA: TGTGCCTGGGGGGTTAGGGGGAAGGAGGCAGATACGCAGTATTTT; CDR3 protein: CAWGVRGKEADTQYF
D gene: TRBD2; V gene: TRBV5-6; J gene: TRBJ2-1; clone size: NA; CDR3 DNA: TGTGCCAGCAGCCAAGGACTAGCGGGGGGCGTCAGCTCCTACAATGAGCAGTTCTTC; CDR3 protein: CASSQGLAGGVSSYNEQFF
D gene: TRBD1; V gene: TRBV4-2; J gene: TRBJ2-7; clone size: NA; CDR3 DNA: TGTGCCAGCAGCCATAAGGACAGGGGCCTCCGTATTAAACGGGAGCGCTACGAGCAGTACTTC; CDR3 protein: CASSHKDRGLRIKRERYEQYF
D gene: NA; V gene: TRBV6-5; J gene: TRBJ2-4; clone size: NA; CDR3 DNA: TGTGCCAGCAGCGGGGAGGCTGGGAACATTCAGTACTTC; CDR3 protein: CASSGEAGNIQYF
D gene: NA; V gene: TRBV14; J gene: TRBJ2-7; clone size: NA; CDR3 DNA: TGTGCCAGCAGCCAAGGGTACGGTCAAACCTACGAGCAGTACTTC; CDR3 protein: CASSQGYGQTYEQYF
D gene: TRBD2; V gene: TRBV2; J gene: TRBJ2-5; clone size: NA; CDR3 DNA: TGTGCCAGCAACCCGGGAGGGGTATCCCAGTACTTC; CDR3 protein: CASNPGGVSQYF
D gene: NA; V gene: TRBV28; J gene: TRBJ1-1; clone size: NA; CDR3 DNA: TGTGCCAGCAGTTTACCCCCTCCCTACCAAGTCATGAACACTGAAGCTTTCTTT; CDR3 protein: CASSLPPPYQVMNTEAFF
D gene: TRBD1; V gene: TRBV5-1; J gene: TRBJ2-3; clone size: NA; CDR3 DNA: TGCGCCAGCAGCCCGGACAGGGAGACAGATACGCAGTATTTT; CDR3 protein: CASSPDRETDTQYF
D gene: TRBD2; V gene: TRBV7-8; J gene: TRBJ2-3; clone size: NA; CDR3 DNA: TGTGCCAGCAGCCCCAGATCGGTCCTAGCGGGGGAGAGAACTAGCACAGATACGCAGTATTTT; CDR3 protein: CASSPRSVLAGERTSTDTQYF
D gene: NA; V gene: TRBV10-3; J gene: TRBJ2-1; clone size: NA; CDR3 DNA: TGTGCCATCAGTGAGGGGGACTATGAGCAGTTCTTC; CDR3 protein: CAISEGDYEQFF
D gene: TRBD2; V gene: TRBV11-2; J gene: TRBJ2-7; clone size: NA; CDR3 DNA: TGTGCCAGCAGCTCCAAAAGACTAGCGGCCTACGAGCAGTACTTC; CDR3 protein: CASSSKRLAAYEQYF
D gene: NA; V gene: TRBV27; J gene: TRBJ2-1; clone size: NA; CDR3 DNA: TGTGCCAGCAGTTTATCGCGCTACAATGAGCAGTTCTTC; CDR3 protein: CASSLSRYNEQFF
D gene: NA; V gene: TRBV28; J gene: TRBJ1-6; clone size: NA; CDR3 DNA: TGTGCCAGCAGTCGGGGTTATAATTCACCCCTCCACTTT; CDR3 protein: CASSRGYNSPLHF
D gene: TRBD1; V gene: TRBV7-2; J gene: TRBJ1-5; clone size: NA; CDR3 DNA: TGTGCCAGCAGTTTCGACAGGGGTAACAATCAGCCCCAGCATTTT; CDR3 protein: CASSFDRGNNQPQHF
D gene: NA; V gene: TRBV28; J gene: TRBJ1-5; clone size: NA; CDR3 DNA: TGTGCCAGCTCGGGAGATAGCAATCAGCCCCAGCATTTT; CDR3 protein: CASSGDSNQPQHF